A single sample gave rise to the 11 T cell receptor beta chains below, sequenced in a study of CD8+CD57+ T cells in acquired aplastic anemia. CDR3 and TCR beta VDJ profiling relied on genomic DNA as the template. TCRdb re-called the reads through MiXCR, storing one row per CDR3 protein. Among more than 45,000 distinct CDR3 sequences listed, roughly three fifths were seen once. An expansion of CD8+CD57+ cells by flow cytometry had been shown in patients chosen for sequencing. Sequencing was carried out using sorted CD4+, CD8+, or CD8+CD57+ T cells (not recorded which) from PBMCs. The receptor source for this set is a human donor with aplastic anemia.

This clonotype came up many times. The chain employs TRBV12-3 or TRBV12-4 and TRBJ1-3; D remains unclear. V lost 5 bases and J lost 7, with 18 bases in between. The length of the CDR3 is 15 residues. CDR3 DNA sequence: TGTGCCAGCAGTCCGTGGCGCATACTGGATAACACCATATATTTT. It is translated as CASSPWRILDNTIYF.

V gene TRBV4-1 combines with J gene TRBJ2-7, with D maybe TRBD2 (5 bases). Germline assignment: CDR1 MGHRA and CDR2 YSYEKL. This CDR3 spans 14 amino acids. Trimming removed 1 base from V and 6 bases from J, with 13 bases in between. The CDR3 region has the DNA TGCGCCAGCAGCCAAGTATCACTAGGAAGCGAGCAGTACTTC. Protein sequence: CASSQVSLGSEQYF.

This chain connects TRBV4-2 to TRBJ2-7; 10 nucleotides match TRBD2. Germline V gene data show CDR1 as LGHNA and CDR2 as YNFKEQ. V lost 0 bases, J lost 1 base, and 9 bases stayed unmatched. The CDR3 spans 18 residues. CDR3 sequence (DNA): TGTGCCAGCAGCCAAGAGGGGAGCGGGGGGGCCCTTTCCTACGAGCAGTACTTC. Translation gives CASSQEGSGGALSYEQYF.

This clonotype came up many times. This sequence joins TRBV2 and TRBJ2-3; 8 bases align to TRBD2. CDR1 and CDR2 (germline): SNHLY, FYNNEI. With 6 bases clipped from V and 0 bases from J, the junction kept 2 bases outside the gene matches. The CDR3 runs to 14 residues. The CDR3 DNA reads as TGTGCCAGCAGCGGACTAGCTAGCACAGATACGCAGTATTTT. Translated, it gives CASSGLASTDTQYF.

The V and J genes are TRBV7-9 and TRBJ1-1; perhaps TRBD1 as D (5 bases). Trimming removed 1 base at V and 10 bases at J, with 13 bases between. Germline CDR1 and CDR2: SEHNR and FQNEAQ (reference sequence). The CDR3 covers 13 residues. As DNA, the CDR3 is TGTGCCAGCAGCTTAGTACTCCAGGGTGGAGCTTTCTTT. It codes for CASSLVLQGGAFF.

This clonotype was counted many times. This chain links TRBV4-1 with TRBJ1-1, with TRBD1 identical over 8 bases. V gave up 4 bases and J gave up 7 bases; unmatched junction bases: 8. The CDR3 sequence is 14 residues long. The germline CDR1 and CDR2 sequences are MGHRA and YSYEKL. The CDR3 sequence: CASSPLTGASEAFF. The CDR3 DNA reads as TGCGCCAGCAGCCCGCTGACAGGGGCCAGTGAAGCTTTCTTT.

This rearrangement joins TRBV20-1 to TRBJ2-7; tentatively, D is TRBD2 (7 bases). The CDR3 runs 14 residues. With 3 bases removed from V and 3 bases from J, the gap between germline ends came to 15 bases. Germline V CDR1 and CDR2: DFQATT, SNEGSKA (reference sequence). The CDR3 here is CSASRGGGSYEQYF. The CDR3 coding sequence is TGCAGTGCTAGCCGAGGGGGGGGGAGCTACGAGCAGTACTTC.

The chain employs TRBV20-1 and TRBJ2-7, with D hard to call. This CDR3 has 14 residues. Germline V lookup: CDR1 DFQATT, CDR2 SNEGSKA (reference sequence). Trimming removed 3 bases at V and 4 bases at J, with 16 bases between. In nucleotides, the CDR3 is TGCAGTGCTAGTGCAGTAGTCTTGGGATACGAGCAGTACTTC. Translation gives CSASAVVLGYEQYF.

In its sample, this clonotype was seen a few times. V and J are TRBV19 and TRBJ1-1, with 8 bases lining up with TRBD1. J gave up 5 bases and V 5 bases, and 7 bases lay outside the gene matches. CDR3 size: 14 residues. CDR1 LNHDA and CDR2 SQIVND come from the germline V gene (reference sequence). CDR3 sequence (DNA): TGTGCCAGTAGTGATGCAGGGGGCATGACTGAAGCTTTCTTT. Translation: CASSDAGGMTEAFF. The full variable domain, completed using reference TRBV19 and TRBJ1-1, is DGGITQSPKYLFRKEGQNVTLSCEQNLNHDAMYWYRQDPGQGLRLIYYSQIVNDFQKGDIAEGYSVSREKKESFPLTVTSAQKNPTAFYLCASSDAGGMTEAFFGQGTRLTVV.

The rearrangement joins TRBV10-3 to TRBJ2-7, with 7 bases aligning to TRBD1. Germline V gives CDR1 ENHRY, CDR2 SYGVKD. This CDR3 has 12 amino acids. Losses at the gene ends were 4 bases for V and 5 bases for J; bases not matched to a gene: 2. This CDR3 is CAISGQGDEQYF. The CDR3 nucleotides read TGTGCCATCAGTGGACAGGGCGACGAGCAGTACTTC.

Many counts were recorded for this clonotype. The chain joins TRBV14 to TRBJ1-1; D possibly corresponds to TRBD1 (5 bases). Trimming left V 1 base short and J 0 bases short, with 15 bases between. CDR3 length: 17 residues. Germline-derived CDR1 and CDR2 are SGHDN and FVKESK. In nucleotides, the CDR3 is TGTGCCAGCAGCCAAGCCATCGGGGGGGGGATGAACACTGAAGCTTTCTTT. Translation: CASSQAIGGGMNTEAFF.